Reported below is one TCR beta chain. It has no known antigen specificity. The record has no base qualities; no much larger clone is one base away. Amplification of TCR beta CDR3 regions was carried out from RNA transcripts. The TCR CDR3 was subjected to a first round of RT-PCR using the HTBI primer set and the Qiagen OneStep RT-PCR kit. The libraries were constructed in a second round of multiplex PCR and then size-selected and purified. Paired-end sequencing of the libraries was performed with 100 bp reads on an Illumina HiSeq2000. As for how the authors treated the data: SOAPnuke was used to process the raw data, throwing out any read that contained adapters or uncalled bases, had a mean Phred below 15, or lacked an exact constant-primer or identifier match. High-quality paired reads were merged using COPE v1.2.5, and each unique nucleotide sequence was defined as a clonotype. Clonotypes were aligned to IMGT TRBV, TRBD and TRBJ reference segments using MiTCR v1.1. Only V-J combinations with frequency above 0.0001, covering 99.2% of repertoires, were analysed. The TCS score was defined as F50 (clonal expansion) divided by E x V (chaos), with BLOSUM62-based TCRdist calculated between CDR3 peptides within each V-J. Welch's t-statistics and random forest reduced 450 to 600 V-J features to about 12, which were used in a naive Bayes classifier (R e1071). TCRdb reprocessed the public reads (quality trimming at Q25 with fastp, clone calling with MiXCR) and kept in-frame beta chains. Every CDR3 protein is listed once, alongside the most common genes and DNA of its rows. The V and J calls here are based on TCRdb, not the publication. Across this sample there are about 520,000 distinct CDR3 sequences, with about 24% seen only once. 11% of the sample belongs to the ten largest clones.

These data belong to a study of T cells in Graves' hyperthyroidism and ophthalmopathy (dated by TCRdb to the late 2010s). Study-level background: Peripheral blood was collected at initial diagnosis, before any treatment. The paper reports TCR Vbeta CDR3 sequencing of approximately 130 peripheral blood samples: 40 or so ophthalmopathy, roughly 74 hyperthyroidism and 17 progressor patients. In about six Graves' hyperthyroidism patients, the study also compared T-cell repertoires from thyroid tissue with T-cell repertoires from blood. The 100 or so discovery patients were randomly split 7:3 into training and test sets. After blood sampling, hyperthyroidism patients were treated with methimazole at a starting dose of 30 mg daily, and ophthalmopathy patients were treated with high-dose intravenous methylprednisolone. To identify TCR V-J signatures that set the groups apart, the researchers used a discovery cohort of more than 95 patients, made up of about 44 with Graves' ophthalmopathy and some 55 with stable Graves' hyperthyroidism. An independent validation cohort of under 20 hyperthyroidism patients and approximately 15 patients who later progressed to ophthalmopathy tested prospective prediction of ophthalmopathy.

Moderately to severely active disease, a Clinical Activity Score of at least 3, a NOSPECS grade of at least 4, and a duration under 3 months were present in ophthalmopathy patients. Patients with uncontrolled infections, other autoimmune diseases, pregnancy or lactation were excluded. Clinical symptoms, serum thyroxine and TRAb, thyroid ultrasound, and orbital computed tomography formed the basis for the diagnoses. PBMCs were separated from roughly 9.6 ml of fresh peripheral blood using Ficoll-Paque density gradient centrifugation. Total RNA was extracted using Trizol reagent, and RNA quality was assessed on an Agilent 2100 Bioanalyzer. CDR3 length: 12 amino acids, cysteine to phenylalanine. The DNA shown is the 36-base CDR3, in frame from base 1. Per the germline V gene, ENHRY is the CDR1 and SYGVKD is the CDR2. V is reduced by 10 bases and J by 0 bases, leaving a spacing of 9 bases between them.

Results and caveats for the whole study, not just this receptor: During validation, the model predicted progression to ophthalmopathy a median of about 6.3 months ahead of onset, with approximately 71% sensitivity and under 85% specificity. Blood samples also contained most of the expanded thyroid clonotypes (frequency above 0.001), which suggests that blood repertoires may reflect thyroid immune responses. Ophthalmopathy was separated from stable hyperthyroidism by a 13 V-J signature model, with about 88% sensitivity and 81% to 83% specificity obtained in cross-validation and 80%/75% obtained in testing. Sample size was not statistically predetermined, and investigators were not blinded to group allocation.

The rearranged chain carries TRBV10-3 and TRBJ2-5; 6 matching bases give a weak D call of TRBD2. The sample comprised blood. The clonotype comes from a woman in her twenties or thirties with Graves' ophthalmopathy. Here is the DNA: TGTGCCACAAGGGACTACCAAGAGACCCAGTACTTC. Translated, it reads CATRDYQETQYF.